These 16 T cell receptor beta chains share one sample of origin, sequenced in a study of blood T cell repertoires in COVID-19. Method: immunoSEQ multiplex PCR; TCRdb's copy keeps in-frame clones and lacks some. The table shows 95,000 to 100,000 clones, with roughly 92% occurring only once. The material sequenced was peripheral blood. The receptors were sampled from a man between 50 and 59 years old with active COVID-19.

The chain employs TRBV28 and TRBJ2-1, with 8 bases that match TRBD1. Unmatched junction bases numbered 10, after V lost 6 bases and J lost 6 bases. Germline loops: CDR1 MDHEN, CDR2 SYDVKM. The CDR3 is 15 residues long. The CDR3, as DNA: TGTGCCAGCAGGGTCCAGGACAGGGCTCGCAATGAGCAGTTCTTC. This sequence encodes CASRVQDRARNEQFF. The full variable domain, with the rest looked up from reference TRBV28 and TRBJ2-1, is DVKVTQSSRYLVKRTGEKVFLECVQDMDHENMFWYRQDPGLGLRLIYFSYDVKMKEKGDIPEGYSVSREKKERFSLILESASTNQTSMYLCASRVQDRARNEQFFGPGTRLTVL.

This chain links TRBV5-5 with TRBJ2-1; D is perhaps TRBD2 (6 bases). Between the trimmed V and J ends, which lost 4 bases and 4 bases, there was a span of 12 bases. The CDR3 runs to 14 residues. CDR1 is SGHKS and CDR2 is YYEKEE in the germline V gene (reference sequence). The DNA for the CDR3 is TGTGCCAGCAGCACGGGACTCCCATACAATGAGCAGTTCTTC. The encoded protein is CASSTGLPYNEQFF.

V gene TRBV19 combines with J gene TRBJ2-2; unclear D gene. The CDR3 consists of 14 residues. V was cut by 4 bases and J by 5 bases, with 11 bases left in between. The V gene's germline CDR1 is LNHDA and CDR2 SQIVND (reference sequence). The CDR3 reads CASSTTARTGELFF. The CDR3 region has the DNA TGTGCCAGTAGTACGACCGCCAGGACCGGGGAGCTGTTTTTT.

The chain has TRBV2 and TRBJ2-7, with TRBD1 identical over 10 bases. The CDR3 has 15 amino acids. Trimming cost V 2 bases and J 2 bases; bases outside gene matches: 3. Germline V gene lookup returns CDR1 SNHLY and CDR2 FYNNEI. This CDR3 reads CASSERDRGAYEQYF. The CDR3 coding sequence is TGTGCCAGCAGTGAAAGGGACAGGGGCGCCTACGAGCAGTACTTC.

The chain couples TRBV25-1 to TRBJ2-3; no firm D call. Trimming removed 3 bases from V and 10 bases from J, with 14 bases in between. The length of the CDR3 is 13 residues. Germline CDR1 MGHDK, CDR2 SYGVNS. CDR3 DNA sequence: TGTGCCAGCAGTGATAATACCTACGAAGCGCAGTATTTT. Amino acid sequence: CASSDNTYEAQYF. The full variable domain, rest sourced from reference TRBV25-1 and TRBJ2-3, is EADIYQTPRYLVIGTGKKITLECSQTMGHDKMYWYQQDPGMELHLIHYSYGVNSTEKGDLSSESTVSRIRTEHFPLTLESARPSHTSQYLCASSDNTYEAQYFGPGTRLTVL.

The V call is TRBV6-7, the J call TRBJ2-1; 12 nucleotides match TRBD2. TRBV6-7 is an open reading frame whose function is uncertain. CDR3 length: 19 residues. V was pared by 2 bases and J by 2 bases, with 10 bases of the junction left unmatched. As DNA, the CDR3 is TGTGCCAGCAGTTACGGGGTGGCTAGCGGGAGGGAGACCTACAATGAGCAGTTCTTC. Protein sequence: CASSYGVASGRETYNEQFF.

V gene TRBV6-5 combines with J gene TRBJ1-1; D is unclear. Trimming shortened V by 5 bases and J by 5 bases, and 12 bases separated the two germline ends. Germline CDR1 MNHEY, CDR2 SVGAGI. This CDR3 region has 13 residues. The CDR3 nucleotides read TGTGCCAGCAGTCTGATGGAGGGAACTGAAGCTTTCTTT. This encodes CASSLMEGTEAFF.

This chain uses TRBV3-1 (or the pseudogene TRBV3-2) with TRBJ2-3; 7 nucleotides line up with TRBD2. The V and J ends lost 5 bases and 4 bases, in that order; junction bases with no gene match: 15. The V gene's germline CDR1 is LGHDT and CDR2 YNNKEL (reference sequence). The CDR3 extends over 17 amino acids. The CDR3 DNA is TGTGCCAGCAGCAGGGCACGGCTTCCTAGCGGCTCAGATACGCAGTATTTT. Translated, it gives CASSRARLPSGSDTQYF.

This clone was picked up one time. V is TRBV19 and J is TRBJ2-3, with 9 bases matching TRBD1. This CDR3 spans 14 amino acids. V shed 5 bases and J 6 bases; nucleotides not matched to a gene: 6. The germline V gene has CDR1 LNHDA and CDR2 SQIVND (reference sequence). CDR3 bases: TGTGCCAGTAGTCCCGACAGGGGGTCCGATACGCAGTATTTT. Residues: CASSPDRGSDTQYF.

This clone has only one observation. The V and J genes are TRBV10-3 and TRBJ2-3, with D possibly TRBD2 on 5 matching bases. The V end lost 4 bases, the J end lost 5 bases, and 22 bases lay between the germline ends. The CDR3 spans 17 residues. Germline CDR1 and CDR2: ENHRY and SYGVKD. CDR3 sequence: CAISALSSGSLGDTQYF. CDR3 DNA: TGTGCCATCAGTGCCCTCTCTTCGGGGTCTTTGGGAGATACGCAGTATTTT.

CDR3 amino acids: CASSPGTGGPNSNQPQHF. As DNA, the CDR3 is TGTGCCAGCAGCCCCGGGACAGGGGGTCCAAATAGCAATCAGCCCCAGCATTTT. The chain employs TRBV9 and TRBJ1-5; TRBD1 matches at 11 bases. Germline CDR1 and CDR2: SGDLS and YYNGEE. With 4 bases clipped from V and 0 bases from J, the junction kept 9 bases outside the gene matches. This CDR3 contains 18 residues.

The rearrangement uses TRBV30 and TRBJ1-1; 8 nucleotides align to TRBD1. CDR1 is GTSNPN and CDR2 is SVGIG in the germline V gene (reference sequence). Trimming removed 7 bases from V and 4 bases from J; junction bases left unmatched: 8. The CDR3 contains 13 residues. The CDR3 nucleotides are TGTGCCTACTCCGGGACAGGAGGCACTGAAGCTTTCTTT. Protein sequence: CAYSGTGGTEAFF. Looking up the rest from reference TRBV30 and TRBJ1-1 gives the full variable domain: SQTIHQWPATLVQPVGSPLSLECTVEGTSNPNLYWYRQAAGRGLQLLFYSVGIGQISSEVPQNLSASRPQDRQFILSSKKLLLSDSGFYLCAYSGTGGTEAFFGQGTRLTVV.

This clone was found once. The chain is built from TRBV30 and TRBJ2-2, with 12 bases aligning to TRBD2. CDR1 is GTSNPN and CDR2 is SVGIG in the germline V gene (reference sequence). After removal of 6 bases from V and 7 bases from J, the junction contained 3 bases not matched to a gene. This CDR3 has 13 amino acids. This CDR3 reads CACWTSGIGELFF. DNA for the CDR3: TGTGCCTGCTGGACTAGCGGGATCGGGGAGCTGTTTTTT.

The genes are TRBV11-2 and TRBJ1-1; D is ambiguous. The CDR3 spans 13 residues. Trimming removed 1 base from V and 0 bases from J, with 3 bases in between. CDR1 is SGHAT and CDR2 is FQNNGV in the germline V gene. CDR3 residues: CASSLALNTEAFF. The CDR3 DNA follows: TGTGCCAGCAGCTTAGCCTTGAACACTGAAGCTTTCTTT. Full variable domain (missing parts from reference TRBV11-2 and TRBJ1-1): EAGVAQSPRYKIIEKRQSVAFWCNPISGHATLYWYQQILGQGPKLLIQFQNNGVVDDSQLPKDRFSAERLKGVDSTLKIQPAKLEDSAVYLCASSLALNTEAFFGQGTRLTVV.

The genes are TRBV7-2 and TRBJ1-5; tentative D call: TRBD1 (6 bases). The germline V gene encodes CDR1 SGHTA and CDR2 FQGNSA. CDR3 length: 15 amino acids. V was trimmed by 6 bases and J by 1 base, leaving 13 bases between them. CDR3 sequence (DNA): TGTGCCAGCAGACAACAGGGTTCGAGCAATCAGCCCCAGCATTTT. This encodes CASRQQGSSNQPQHF.

J is TRBJ2-1 and V is TRBV19; D unclear. Per the germline V gene, CDR1 is LNHDA and CDR2 is SQIVND (reference sequence). This CDR3 has 15 residues. V was cut by 10 bases and J by 7 bases, with 23 bases left in between. The CDR3 sequence: CATMITRSERNEQFF. The DNA of the CDR3 is TGTGCCACTATGATTACGCGGAGTGAGAGAAATGAGCAGTTCTTC.